Listed below are T cell receptor beta chains from one sample, sequenced in a study of early T cells in non-severe SARS-CoV-2 infection. TCRdb redid the calling of the 5' RACE reads with MiXCR, one entry per CDR3 protein. Altogether tens of thousands of distinct CDR3 sequences are present, about 9.1% being singletons, with the ten largest covering about a sixth. This specimen consisted of whole blood, obtained at baseline. All receptors come from an adult who was a healthcare worker with PCR-confirmed SARS-CoV-2 infection or an uninfected control (not recorded which). The CDR3 runs from the conserved cysteine through the conserved F or W. The D gene is left open where the match is weak. The size entry is marked missing in some rows and otherwise reads once, few, many or a size class.

J: TRBJ1-1; D: NA; V: TRBV6-5; size: NA; DNA: TGTGCCAGCAGTTTGAGTGGAAGCGACACTGAAGCTTTCTTT; CDR3: CASSLSGSDTEAFF
J: TRBJ2-7; D: NA; V: TRBV30; size: NA; DNA: TGTGCCTGGAGTAGGGACCCTTACGAGCAGTACTTC; CDR3: CAWSRDPYEQYF
J: TRBJ1-2; D: NA; V: TRBV9; size: few; DNA: TGTGCCAGCAGCGTAGAAGAGGGACAATATGGCTACACCTTC; CDR3: CASSVEEGQYGYTF
J: TRBJ2-7; D: NA; V: TRBV28; size: few; DNA: TGTGCCAGCACAAAGAGGGGGATATCGAAAACAAGCTCCTACGAGCAGTACTTC; CDR3: CASTKRGISKTSSYEQYF
J: TRBJ1-5; D: TRBD1; V: TRBV6-2/TRBV6-3; size: many; DNA: TGTGCCAGCAGCCCTGCCAGGGGGCATGGTGATCAGCCCCAGCATTTT; CDR3: CASSPARGHGDQPQHF
J: TRBJ1-2; D: NA; V: TRBV7-2; size: many; DNA: TGTGCCAGCAGCCCGAGGGCCCACGGGGGCGGTAACTATGGCTACACCTTC; CDR3: CASSPRAHGGGNYGYTF
J: TRBJ1-1; D: NA; V: TRBV6-5; size: many; DNA: TGTGCCAGCAGTTACCCCGGGAGCCCATACACTGAAGCTTTCTTT; CDR3: CASSYPGSPYTEAFF
J: TRBJ2-6; D: TRBD1; V: TRBV11-2; size: NA; DNA: TGTGCCAGCAGCCTGATACCGGGACAGCCCCGCTCTGGGGCCAACGTCCTGACTTTC; CDR3: CASSLIPGQPRSGANVLTF
J: TRBJ1-4; D: TRBD1; V: TRBV5-1; size: NA; DNA: TGCGCCAGCAGCTTAAGGGGGCCAACTAATGAAAAACTGTTTTTT; CDR3: CASSLRGPTNEKLFF
J: TRBJ2-3; D: NA; V: TRBV28; size: NA; DNA: TGTGCCAGCTCCGAGGGAAGGACAGATACGCAGTATTTT; CDR3: CASSEGRTDTQYF